The rows below give T cell receptor beta chains drawn from one sample of a study of metastatic and nonmetastatic thyroid tumors. Using MiXCR, TCRdb re-called clones from the PCR reads. The profile shows roughly 30,000 clones, more than 15% of them singletons. The specimen was blood. The receptors derive from a female donor with papillary thyroid cancer or a benign thyroid nodule (not recorded which). Some clones in this sample may be carry-over from other donors' samples. Each CDR3 is given with its conserved first and last residue. The order of the fields is clone size, J gene, D gene, V gene, CDR3 protein, CDR3 DNA. D genes are given only for firm matches. Size tells how often a clone was seen (once, few, many) or the class of an expanded clone, and some rows leave it out.

>many|TRBJ2-1|NA|TRBV6-4
CASSGGGARVGGNEQFF
TGTGCCAGCAGTGGGGGGGGGGCGCGGGTTGGTGGCAATGAGCAGTTCTTC
>few|TRBJ1-3|TRBD1|TRBV20-1
CSADQGGGNTIYF
TGCAGTGCTGACCAGGGGGGCGGAAACACCATATATTTT
>many|TRBJ2-3|NA|TRBV24-1
CATSATDGVRPSSSTDTQYF
TGTGCCACCAGTGCCACTGATGGGGTCCGCCCTTCTTCTAGCACAGATACGCAGTATTTT
>medium-sized|TRBJ2-7|NA|TRBV20-1
CSASLRDPYEQYF
TGCAGTGCTAGTTTGAGGGACCCCTACGAGCAGTACTTC
>large|TRBJ1-1|NA|TRBV6-4
CGAMKGLFF
TGTGGTGCGATGAAGGGGCTGTTCTTT
>medium-sized|TRBJ1-5|NA|TRBV6-1
CASRVTGDSNQPQHF
TGTGCCAGCAGGGTGACAGGTGATAGCAATCAGCCCCAGCATTTT
>NA|TRBJ2-7|TRBD2|TRBV4-1
CASSQLAGELYEQYF
TGCGCCAGCAGCCAACTAGCGGGGGAACTTTACGAGCAGTACTTC
>NA|TRBJ2-3|TRBD1|TRBV4-3
CASSQRDRGDTQYF
TGCGCCAGCAGCCAACGGGACAGGGGAGATACGCAGTATTTT
>few|TRBJ1-1|NA|TRBV19
CAGSIGAGVNTEAFF
TGCGCCGGTAGTATTGGGGCAGGGGTGAACACTGAAGCTTTCTTT
>few|TRBJ2-3|NA|TRBV12-3/TRBV12-4
CASHSRSETAQYF
TGTGCCAGCCATTCTAGGTCGGAGACAGCGCAGTATTTT
>many|TRBJ2-5|TRBD2|TRBV5-1
CASSYWTGGETQYF
TGCGCCAGCAGCTACTGGACGGGGGGAGAGACCCAGTACTTC
>many|TRBJ2-2|NA|TRBV15
CATSRAMGSTLWAGELFF
TGTGCCACCAGCAGGGCGATGGGGAGTACGCTATGGGCCGGGGAGCTGTTTTTT
>many|TRBJ2-1|NA|TRBV27
CASRAFPGNNEQFF
TGTGCCAGCAGGGCCTTCCCTGGGAACAATGAGCAGTTCTTC
>many|TRBJ2-3|TRBD2|TRBV6-2/TRBV6-3
CASSYSRREFPDTQYF
TGTGCCAGCAGTTACTCGCGGCGGGAGTTCCCAGATACGCAGTATTTT
>many|TRBJ2-2|NA|TRBV5-6
CASSLVSYGELFF
TGTGCCAGCAGCTTGGTCTCCTACGGGGAGCTGTTTTTT
>many|TRBJ2-1|NA|TRBV10-2
CASRPGERNNEQFF
TGCGCCAGCAGGCCAGGGGAGAGGAACAATGAGCAGTTCTTC
>NA|TRBJ1-6|NA|TRBV6-1
CASIEPVSNSPLHF
TGTGCCAGCATTGAACCGGTCTCTAATTCACCCCTCCACTTT
>few|TRBJ1-5|TRBD1|TRBV6-2/TRBV6-3
CVSSRIQGALYSNQPQHF
TGTGTCAGCAGTCGAATCCAGGGGGCCTTATATAGCAATCAGCCCCAGCATTTT
>many|TRBJ2-1|TRBD2|TRBV7-9
CASSLGAGGYNEQFF
TGTGCCAGCAGCTTAGGAGCGGGAGGGTACAATGAGCAGTTCTTC
>many|TRBJ1-1|TRBD1|TRBV15
CATSSDRELGTEAFF
TGTGCCACCAGCAGCGACAGGGAATTAGGCACTGAAGCTTTCTTT
>many|TRBJ1-1|NA|TRBV9
CASSTSGVNTEAFF
TGTGCCAGCAGCACATCAGGGGTGAACACTGAAGCTTTCTTT
>few|TRBJ2-2|NA|TRBV2
CASMPLRSGELFF
TGTGCCAGCATGCCCCTGAGAAGCGGGGAGCTGTTTTTT
>NA|TRBJ1-5|TRBD1|TRBV20-1
CSASSTGTGGDQPQHF
TGCAGTGCTTCCTCAACCGGGACAGGGGGCGATCAGCCCCAGCATTTT
>NA|TRBJ2-2|TRBD1|TRBV7-6
CASSSRQGNTGELFF
TGTGCCAGCAGCTCCCGACAGGGGAACACCGGGGAGCTGTTTTTT
>once|TRBJ1-2|TRBD1|TRBV11-2
CASSTGGHGYTF
TGTGCCAGCAGTACAGGGGGCCATGGCTACACCTTC
>many|TRBJ1-3|NA|TRBV19
CASSSPGGTSGNTIYF
TGTGCCAGTAGTAGCCCGGGAGGGACATCTGGAAACACCATATATTTT
>many|TRBJ2-1|TRBD2|TRBV18
CASSPSSGRVGYNEQFF
TGTGCCAGCTCACCGTCTAGCGGGAGGGTGGGATACAATGAGCAGTTCTTC
>many|TRBJ2-2|TRBD1|TRBV30
CAWSGLGTGGGKDTGELFF
TGTGCCTGGAGTGGTCTGGGGACAGGGGGCGGTAAGGACACCGGGGAGCTGTTTTTT
>few|TRBJ2-7|TRBD2|TRBV5-1
CASRRRGVAYEQYF
TGCGCCAGCAGACGACGGGGGGTGGCCTACGAGCAGTACTTC
>many|TRBJ1-2|TRBD1|TRBV7-9
CASSPRQGSSYGYTF
TGTGCCAGCAGCCCGAGACAGGGGTCCTCCTATGGCTACACCTTC
>NA|TRBJ1-2|TRBD1|TRBV7-2
CASIGTDYGRGYTF
TGTGCCAGCATCGGGACAGACTACGGGCGTGGCTACACCTTC
>few|TRBJ2-1|NA|TRBV6-1
CASSDPRVQEQFF
TGTGCCAGCAGTGACCCTCGGGTCCAGGAGCAGTTCTTC
>many|TRBJ2-5|NA|TRBV7-2
CASSLWREETQYF
TGTGCCAGCAGCTTATGGCGGGAAGAGACCCAGTACTTC
>NA|TRBJ2-3|NA|TRBV9
CASSVGVIRGTDTQYF
TGTGCCAGCAGCGTAGGTGTGATTAGGGGCACAGATACGCAGTATTTT
>many|TRBJ1-5|NA|TRBV29-1
CSVRSQGVGQPQHF
TGCAGCGTTAGGAGCCAAGGGGTCGGTCAGCCCCAGCATTTT
>once|TRBJ1-1|NA|TRBV11-3
CASSLDYSRIPEAFF
TGTGCCAGCAGCTTAGATTACTCGCGGATCCCTGAAGCTTTCTTT
>many|TRBJ1-1|NA|TRBV24-1
CATSEPDGTEAFF
TGTGCCACCAGTGAGCCCGATGGCACTGAAGCTTTCTTT
>many|TRBJ1-1|NA|TRBV11-2
CASSLQRQTREMNTEAFF
TGTGCCAGCAGCTTACAAAGACAGACAAGAGAGATGAACACTGAAGCTTTCTTT
>many|TRBJ1-2|NA|TRBV20-1
CSASGGNYGYTF
TGCAGTGCTAGTGGCGGTAACTATGGCTACACCTTC
>NA|TRBJ2-7|NA|TRBV20-1
CSASRTIGLSYEQYF
TGCAGTGCTAGCCGGACTATCGGTCTCTCCTACGAGCAGTACTTC
>many|TRBJ2-5|TRBD2|TRBV25-1
CASSEYLGLAGTETQYF
TGTGCCAGCAGTGAATATTTGGGGCTAGCGGGGACCGAGACCCAGTACTTC
>few|TRBJ2-3|TRBD2|TRBV12-3/TRBV12-4
CASSSGTSRVGNTDTQYF
TGTGCCAGCAGCTCCGGGACTAGCAGGGTTGGCAACACAGATACGCAGTATTTT
>many|TRBJ1-1|NA|TRBV6-1
CASNAYREAAEAFF
TGTGCCAGCAACGCGTACAGGGAGGCAGCTGAAGCTTTCTTT
>NA|TRBJ2-1|NA|TRBV29-1
CSVGGGHTNEQFF
TGCAGCGTTGGGGGGGGGCATACTAATGAGCAGTTCTTC
>NA|TRBJ2-2|TRBD2|TRBV11-2
CASSLRGGLAGSNTGELFF
TGTGCCAGCAGCTTGAGGGGCGGACTAGCGGGGTCGAACACCGGGGAGCTGTTTTTT
>few|TRBJ1-2|NA|TRBV19
CASTGWRRANYGYTF
TGTGCCAGCACGGGGTGGCGCCGAGCTAACTACGGCTACACCTTC
>many|TRBJ2-1|TRBD2|TRBV15
CATSKGLAGGEQFF
TGTGCCACCAGCAAGGGACTAGCGGGAGGTGAGCAGTTCTTC